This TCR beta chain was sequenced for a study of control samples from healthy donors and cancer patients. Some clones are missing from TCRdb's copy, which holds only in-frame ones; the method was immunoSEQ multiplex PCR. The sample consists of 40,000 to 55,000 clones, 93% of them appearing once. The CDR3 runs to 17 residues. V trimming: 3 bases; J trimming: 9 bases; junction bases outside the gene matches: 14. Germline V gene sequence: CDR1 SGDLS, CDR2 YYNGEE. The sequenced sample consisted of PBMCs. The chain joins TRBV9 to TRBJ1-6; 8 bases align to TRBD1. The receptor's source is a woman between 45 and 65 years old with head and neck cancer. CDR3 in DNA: TGTGCCAGCAGCGCCCTACCAGAGACAGGGGTAGGTTCACCCCTCCACTTT. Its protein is CASSALPETGVGSPLHF.